This T cell receptor beta chain was captured by sequencing in a study of blood T cell repertoires in COVID-19 (dated by TCRdb to 2018 to 2021). About the investigation overall: Samples from collaborators originated in the United States, Italy and Spain and spanned both the acute and convalescent phases of COVID-19. The prospective study material was composed of cDNA or gDNA derived from T cells, B-cell-depleted T cells, or PBMCs. The dataset comprised deeply sampled blood TCRbeta repertoires from subjects exposed to, actively infected with, or recovered from COVID-19. The repertoires were made available in a free public database intended to serve as a resource for research on the immune response to SARS-CoV-2. Samples were obtained from the ongoing ImmuneRACE study (first 160 participants) and from about 1,300 subjects provided by 6 global collaborators. A de-identified subject ID, COVID-19 status, age in years and sex were almost always included in the sample metadata. HLA class I and class II types, where available, came from metadata supplied by the sample provider rather than from assay-based typing. The paper's findings and limits, for the study overall: The quantity of clinical and demographic metadata differed by source and by participant and was supplied without curation.

A note on this clone: The target of this receptor is not known. No much larger clonotype is one base removed from it; base qualities were not supplied.

Whole blood was collected in K2EDTA tubes by collaborating institutions according to the institutions' own protocols. Collaborator samples were shipped for TCRbeta analysis as frozen whole blood, isolated PBMCs, or DNA extracted from either sample type. TCRbeta CDR3 regions were amplified from genomic DNA by means of the immunoSEQ Assay, a bias-controlled multiplex PCR. From the authors' description of their analysis: The number of nucleated cells in each sample was estimated by amplification of reference gene primers within the assay. To quantify the absolute abundance of each unique TCRbeta CDR3 rearrangement, sequence reads were collapsed and filtered. For each sample, productive Simpson clonality was calculated as the square root of Simpson's diversity index across productive rearrangements. As stored in TCRdb, this immuneACCESS dataset retains in-frame rearrangements with V and J assigned. A fraction of the clones does not appear; measured against another copy, unresolved V genes explain less than half of the discrepancy, and the remainder lacks a known reason. D and trimming were read from the DNA, whereas the V and J calls and clone size are those reported in that table. This sample has about 60,000 clones in its table, and approximately 84% of those were observed once. Of the sample, 3.5% falls within the top ten clones.

The CDR3 starts with the cysteine, ends with the phenylalanine, and has 14 residues. The retained sequence is limited to the CDR3, 42 bases, with the frame set at the first base. CDR1 and CDR2, looked up from the germline V gene, are SNHLY and FYNNEI. V has 4 bases trimmed and J has 5 bases trimmed; junction bases matching no gene number 4. Sequencing used peripheral blood. The chain is encoded by TRBV2 joined to TRBJ2-3; TRBD1 agrees with 9 junctional bases. The receptor's source is a man between 60 and 70 years old with acute or convalescent COVID-19. At the DNA level, the sequence is TGTGCCAGCAGTGGGGACAGGGCTTTAGATACGCAGTATTTT. Its translation is CASSGDRALDTQYF.